A selection of T cell receptor beta chains follows, all from one sample in a study of T cell repertoires in cytomegalovirus infection. MiXCR, applied by TCRdb to the reads, yields one record per CDR3 protein. This table holds some 220,000 distinct CDR3 sequences, roughly an eighth found once. Sequencing was carried out using PBMCs. The receptors derive from a human donor in good health (CMV status not recorded). Some clones in this sample may be carry-over from other donors' samples. CDR3s include the opening cysteine and the closing phenylalanine or tryptophan.

V,CDR3
TRBV28,CASSLTGPADTQYF
TRBV7-2,CASSLAPSDSYEQYF
TRBV7-2,CASSLRRTGAGEEQYF
TRBV23-1,CARGGSMNTEAFF
TRBV4-3,CASSRQGENTEAFF
TRBV7-8,CASSFKLQGVDTQYF
TRBV11-2,CASSPGRTTSEQYF
TRBV29-1,CSVAKLLNTEAFF
TRBV6-1,CASRVKQGLGYGYTF
TRBV7-8,CASSLRQTYEQYF
TRBV2,CASRLGTGGQPQHF
TRBV28,CASSLRAAYSNQPQHF
TRBV14,CASSQDPWGGYTF